This TCR beta chain was captured in a study of human T cells and chemical hapten exposure (dated by TCRdb to about 2021). At the level of the whole study: For sensitization, 2% DPC in acetone was applied to a roughly 2 cm by roughly 2 cm area of upper inner arm skin. Throughout the approximately 23-week study period, patients were also given weekly therapeutic DPC doses on the scalp. Patch testing was done on the upper back using Finn chambers containing 0.01% DPC, and results were scored after 6 days according to International Contact Dermatitis Research Group standards. The mostly female patient cohort included alopecia areata with under or over 50% scalp involvement, alopecia totalis and alopecia universalis. Libraries were pooled for sequencing, and variation in per-sample TCR yields was attributed mainly to small differences in library volumes within the pool. Peripheral blood TCR repertoire changes were tracked in vivo in alopecia patients during primary and secondary sensitization to the hapten diphenylcyclopropenone (DPC). Blood samples were taken from patients before sensitization (week 0) and at 2, 6 and about 24 weeks after DPC sensitization. Blood for TCR sequencing was provided by twenty-nine alopecia patients at one to four time points (pre-sensitization, 2, 6 and 24 weeks). Findings and caveats that apply to the study as a whole: Compared with pre-sensitization or healthy control sets, expanded TCRs formed significantly more large CDR3 similarity clusters, which is consistent with antigen-driven responses. No change with DPC sensitization was found in the number of TCRs above 1 in 1000 frequency, and no evidence of global repertoire structure alterations was found. Because all patients had alopecia, a presumed autoimmune disease, the immune response of the patients might differ from that of healthy individuals. Patch test score correlated positively with the number of PT1 expanded TCRs, reaching significance at thresholds 8, 16 and 32 but not at 4. Repeated subsampling changed both the strength of the expansion versus patch-test correlation and the threshold at which the correlation became significant.

In this sample, this clonotype turned up many times. Its antigen target is currently unknown. Base-call qualities are not available, and no considerably larger clone is one nucleotide away. This specimen's time point label, per the study, means: patch test 3, about 24 weeks after DPC sensitization. The treatment or condition label for this specimen denotes: therapeutic diphenylcyclopropenone sensitization with weekly scalp DPC. At each patch-test visit, blood was drawn before the patch test was applied. Patients were eligible if aged 18 to 70, diagnosed with alopecia and judged suitable for DPC therapy, and pregnant patients were excluded. Unfractionated whole blood was collected in Tempus Blood RNA tubes, and total RNA was extracted from that blood. From the cysteine up to the phenylalanine, the CDR3 has a length of 19 residues. Only the CDR3 part of the read is kept: 57 bases, read in frame from the first base. The CDR1 and CDR2 encoded by the germline V gene are SGHVS and FQNEAQ. Unmatched junction bases come to 16, with V trimmed by 5 bases and J by 1 base.

Library method: RACE. TCRdb names NextSeq 500 as the instrument used. Library preparation attached unique molecular identifiers to individual cDNA molecules for quantitative, reproducible TCR counting. From each blood RNA sample, both TCR alpha and TCR beta chains were sequenced. Under the source paper's analysis protocol: Samples had a median of roughly 98,000 TCRs, with a range from roughly 23,224 to 700,000. The Decombinator software suite was used to annotate V, J and CDR3 in the TCR reads. For PS versus PT1 abundance plots, all samples were subsampled to the same number of TCRs (28,000). TCRs were defined as expanded if absent before sensitization and observed at least eight times at the 2-week time point. TCRdb redid the processing of the public reads, applying fastp at Q25 and MiXCR, and retained in-frame beta chains. Here each entry gathers all rows of one CDR3 protein and keeps the most common genes and DNA. What appears here as the V and J calls and clone size reflects TCRdb's work, not the paper's. The sample has 50,000 to 70,000 distinct CDR3 sequences on record, around 12% of them singletons. Of the sample, 2.4% is held by the ten largest clones.

The chain links TRBV7-8 with TRBJ2-7, with 11 bases aligning to TRBD1. The clonotype was recovered from a man younger than 40 with alopecia areata. Some clones in this sample may be carry-over from other donors' samples. Material: whole blood, obtained in connection with sensitization to the hapten diphenylcyclopropenone (DPC). The nucleotide sequence is given as TGTGCCAGCAGCCCGACCCGGACAGGGGGCGAGGTGGAGTCCTACGAGCAGTACTTC. This yields the protein CASSPTRTGGEVESYEQYF.